The present entry profiles one TCR beta chain with its context. This record belongs to a study of cytomegalovirus exposure and HLA in healthy donors. V was clipped by 4 bases and J by 12 bases, with 13 bases between them. The CDR3 has 13 residues. Germline lookup yields CDR1 SGHVS and CDR2 FNYEAQ. The PCR ran on 60 Vbeta and 13 Jbeta primers. The table came from immunoSEQ multiplex PCR; TCRdb's copy has only in-frame clones and leaves some out. The table includes 120,000 to 150,000 clones, roughly 77% detected once. This receptor was obtained from a female donor in good health and CMV-seronegative. The V call is TRBV7-6, the J call TRBJ2-6; the D is unclear. The sample consisted of PBMCs. The CDR3 coding sequence is TGTGCCAGCAGCTCCTGGGCCAACGTCGTCCTGACTTTC. The encoded protein is CASSSWANVVLTF.